Below are 19 T cell receptor beta chains sequenced from a single sample in a study of blood T cell repertoires in COVID-19. TCRdb's table, derived via immunoSEQ multiplex PCR, lists solely in-frame clones and lacks some. The sample shows 370,000 or so clones, approximately 89% of them seen only once. Material: PBMCs or T cells enriched from blood (not recorded which). All receptors derive from a man under 40 who had recovered from COVID-19.

The chain recombines TRBV30 with TRBJ1-5, with unresolved D. Between the trimmed V and J ends, which lost 0 bases and 5 bases, there was a span of 8 bases. This CDR3 is built from 13 residues. Germline V CDR1 and CDR2: GTSNPN, SVGIG (reference sequence). CDR3 DNA: TGTGCCTGGAGTGTGGGAGGAGATCAGCCCCAGCATTTT. This sequence encodes CAWSVGGDQPQHF.

The V gene is TRBV9, the J gene TRBJ2-1; weak D call: TRBD2 (6 bases). V was trimmed by 0 bases and J by 5 bases, leaving 9 bases between them. This CDR3 spans 14 amino acids. CDR1 and CDR2 (germline): SGDLS, YYNGEE. As DNA, the CDR3 is TGTGCCAGCAGCGTAGGCGGCGGGGACAATGAGCAGTTCTTC. It codes for CASSVGGGDNEQFF.

This chain connects TRBV10-2 to TRBJ1-1; a possible D gene is TRBD1 (6 bases). Trimming removed 9 bases from V and 5 bases from J, with 13 bases in between. The CDR3 extends over 12 amino acids. CDR1 is WSHSY, CDR2 SAAADI, per germline. DNA of the CDR3: TGCGCCAGTAATACAGGGACGACTGAAGCTTTCTTT. It codes for CASNTGTTEAFF.

This clone was picked up a small number of times. The chain has TRBV5-4 and TRBJ1-1; D might be TRBD1 (5 bases). Germline V gene sequence: CDR1 SGHNT, CDR2 YYREEE (reference sequence). V was trimmed by 0 bases and J by 7 bases, leaving 7 bases between them. This CDR3 region has 12 residues. DNA of the CDR3: TGTGCCAGCAGCTTGGGACAGCTTGAAGCTTTCTTT. Its protein is CASSLGQLEAFF. Using reference TRBV5-4 and TRBJ1-1 for the parts outside the CDR3, the full variable domain is ETGVTQSPTHLIKTRGQQVTLRCSSQSGHNTVSWYQQALGQGPQFIFQYYREEENGRGNFPPRFSGLQFPNYSSELNVNALELDDSALYLCASSLGQLEAFFGQGTRLTVV.

The CDR3 nucleotides are TGTGCCAGCAGCGCCGGGACAGGGGGTCCCTACGAGCAGTACTTC. Translated, it gives CASSAGTGGPYEQYF. The rearrangement uses TRBV7-6 and TRBJ2-7, with 11 bases identical to TRBD1. CDR3 length: 15 amino acids. The V gene's germline CDR1 is SGHVS and CDR2 FNYEAQ. V lost 5 bases to trimming and J lost 2 bases; unmatched junction nucleotides: 5.

The rearrangement links TRBV5-6 to TRBJ1-4; possibly TRBD1 for D (6 bases). Germline V gives CDR1 SGHDT, CDR2 YYEEEE. V dropped 1 base and J dropped 4 bases, with 8 bases sitting between them. This CDR3 comprises 14 residues. CDR3 nucleotide sequence: TGTGCCAGCAGCTTGACAGGGTTTAATGAAAAACTGTTTTTT. Translation: CASSLTGFNEKLFF.

The chain's CDR3 is CAWSRSETQYF. CDR3 bases: TGTGCCTGGAGCCGGTCAGAGACCCAGTACTTC. The rearrangement links TRBV30 to TRBJ2-5; D is uncertain. The germline CDR1 and CDR2 sequences are GTSNPN and SVGIG (reference sequence). The CDR3 loop spans 11 amino acids. Trimming removed 3 bases at V and 4 bases at J, with 6 bases between.

This sequence joins TRBV25-1 and TRBJ2-5; D perhaps matches TRBD2 (6 bases). V gave up 0 bases and J gave up 2 bases, with 13 bases separating them. This CDR3 has 16 residues. Germline CDR1 MGHDK, CDR2 SYGVNS. CDR3 residues: CASSEYIVSGQETQYF. The CDR3 nucleotides read TGTGCCAGCAGTGAATATATAGTGAGCGGGCAAGAGACCCAGTACTTC.

The V gene is TRBV18, the J gene TRBJ2-1; maybe TRBD1 (5 bases). Germline V lookup: CDR1 KGHSH, CDR2 LQKENI. Trimming pared 4 bases from V and 8 bases from J, leaving 6 bases between. The CDR3 is 11 amino acids. Here the CDR3 reads CASSLQDEQFF. CDR3 nucleotides: TGTGCCAGCTCACTACAGGATGAGCAGTTCTTC.

This chain links TRBV5-1 with TRBJ1-1, with D unresolved. V was shortened by 7 bases and J by 0 bases, with 13 bases between the two germline ends. Germline V gene data show CDR1 as SGHRS and CDR2 as YFSETQ. The CDR3 covers 14 residues. The CDR3 is CASAPEVMNTEAFF. As DNA, the CDR3 is TGCGCCAGCGCCCCCGAGGTCATGAACACTGAAGCTTTCTTT.

J is TRBJ1-2 and V is TRBV11-2; 7 nucleotides line up with TRBD1. V trimming: 6 bases; J trimming: 2 bases; junction bases outside the gene matches: 6. Germline values: CDR1 SGHAT, CDR2 FQNNGV. The CDR3 is made up of 14 amino acids. This CDR3 is CASSNLQGNYGYTF. The CDR3 nucleotides read TGTGCCAGCAGTAATCTACAGGGGAACTATGGCTACACCTTC.

The gene calls are TRBV7-9 and TRBJ2-2; tentatively, D is TRBD1 (5 bases). In germline, CDR1 is SEHNR, CDR2 FQNEAQ (reference sequence). This CDR3 is 13 amino acids long. Trimming stripped 5 bases from V and 6 bases from J, with 10 bases between. The CDR3: CASSPQGSGELFF. CDR3 DNA: TGTGCCAGCAGCCCCCAGGGTTCCGGGGAGCTGTTTTTT.

This chain connects TRBV27 to TRBJ1-6; no reliable D call. V lost 6 bases and J 8 bases, leaving 14 bases between the germline ends. This CDR3 region has 14 residues. Per the germline V gene, CDR1 is MNHEY and CDR2 is SMNVEV (reference sequence). The CDR3 DNA is TGTGCCAGCAGAAACGGAGCTGCGGATTCACCCCTCCACTTT. This translates into CASRNGAADSPLHF.

The chain combines TRBV9 with TRBJ1-6; TRBD1 matches at 9 bases. From germline, CDR1 is SGDLS and CDR2 YYNGEE. The CDR3 sequence is 13 residues long. V was clipped by 7 bases and J by 7 bases; unmatched bases: 3. The CDR3 spells CASSGQGNSPLHF. CDR3 DNA: TGTGCCAGCTCCGGACAGGGGAATTCACCCCTCCACTTT.

This clone was seen a few times. The J gene is TRBJ1-4, the V gene TRBV9, with D perhaps TRBD1 (6 bases). In germline, CDR1 is SGDLS, CDR2 YYNGEE. The CDR3 totals 14 residues. The ends were cut back, 0 bases at V and 8 bases at J, with 11 bases in the middle. The DNA for the CDR3 is TGTGCCAGCAGCGTAGAGGGGGTTAGCGAAAAACTGTTTTTT. Its protein product is CASSVEGVSEKLFF. Drawing the rest from reference TRBV9 and TRBJ1-4, the complete variable domain is DSGVTQTPKHLITATGQRVTLRCSPRSGDLSVYWYQQSLDQGLQFLIQYYNGEERAKGNILERFSAQQFPDLHSELNLSSLELGDSALYFCASSVEGVSEKLFFGSGTQLSVL.

The chain uses TRBV5-1 and TRBJ1-2; D is perhaps TRBD1 (6 bases). The ends were cut back, 8 bases at V and 6 bases at J, with 14 bases in the middle. CDR3 length: 12 residues. The germline V gene has CDR1 SGHRS and CDR2 YFSETQ. CDR3: CASKTGRDGYTF. The DNA for the CDR3 is TGCGCCAGTAAGACAGGACGGGATGGCTACACCTTC.

The chain links TRBV2 to TRBJ1-2; 8 positions agree with TRBD1. Germline lookup yields CDR1 SNHLY and CDR2 FYNNEI. The CDR3 has 14 residues. V lost 6 bases, J lost 1 base, and 4 bases stayed unmatched. The CDR3 DNA reads as TGTGCCAGCAGGGGGGACAGGAATAACTATGGCTACACCTTC. It is translated as CASRGDRNNYGYTF. The full variable domain, completed using reference TRBV2 and TRBJ1-2, is EPEVTQTPSHQVTQMGQEVILRCVPISNHLYFYWYRQILGQKVEFLVSFYNNEISEKSEIFDDQFSVERPDGSNFTLKIRSTKLEDSAMYFCASRGDRNNYGYTFGSGTRLTVV.

The V call is TRBV6-5, the J call TRBJ1-6; 7 bases line up with TRBD1. V gave up 6 bases and J gave up 13 bases; unmatched junction bases: 12. The CDR3 runs to 14 residues. CDR1 MNHEY and CDR2 SVGAGI come from the germline V gene. The chain's CDR3 is CASSYTGTDSPLHF. CDR3 coding DNA: TGTGCCAGCAGCTATACTGGGACAGACTCGCCCCTCCACTTT.

The V and J genes are TRBV6-2 or TRBV6-3 and TRBJ1-2; 7 bases are shared with TRBD1. The CDR3 sequence is 13 residues long. Looked up from germline, CDR1 is MNHEY and CDR2 is SVGEGT. V shed 2 bases, J shed 8 bases, and the junction held 5 bases outside the gene matches. The CDR3 region is CASSYDRASGYTF. CDR3 bases: TGTGCCAGCAGTTACGACAGGGCGTCCGGCTACACCTTC.